This T cell receptor (beta chain) was identified in a study of cytomegalovirus exposure and HLA in healthy donors. About this clone: Its antigen is as yet unknown.

Germline CDR1 is MNHNY and CDR2 is SVGAGI (reference sequence). This CDR3 contains 15 residues. J was trimmed by 3 bases and V by 0 bases; bases with no gene match: 3. Findings and caveats of the study: Accurate prediction of HLA-A and HLA-B alleles (for most subjects) was reportedly achieved from TCR beta sequences. With further analysis later on, most CMV-associated TCR beta chains appeared HLA-restricted.

The PCR contained 60 Vbeta and 13 Jbeta primers. TCRdb keeps only in-frame clones here, not all; method: immunoSEQ multiplex PCR. This sample has around 200,000 clones, with 70% to 85% found just once. The TCR comes from a woman aged 40 to 50 in good health and CMV-seronegative. The chain employs TRBV6-6 and TRBJ1-1; 8 bases align to TRBD1. The sample comprised PBMCs. CDR3: CASSYSRQGYTEAFF. CDR3 DNA sequence: TGTGCCAGCAGTTACTCGAGACAGGGGTACACTGAAGCTTTCTTT.